This T cell receptor (beta chain) was retrieved from a study of shared clonotypes between healthy human individuals. Sequencing was performed with immunoSEQ multiplex PCR; in TCRdb, only in-frame clones are kept and a portion is missing. The sample shows roughly 2.1 million clones, approximately 94% of them seen only once. CD45RO-negative, CCR7-positively selected cells formed the naive CD8 fraction, excluding terminally differentiated effector memory CD45RA+ cells. Germline loops: CDR1 SGHDN, CDR2 FVKESK. This CDR3 is 15 amino acids long. V lost 1 base and J 2 bases, leaving 12 bases between the germline ends.

Sequenced sample: naive CD8+ T cells from PBMCs. This chain connects TRBV14 to TRBJ2-7, with a weak D call TRBD1 (5 bases). The receptor was derived from a man aged 18 to 35 in good health. Some clones in this sample may be carry-over from other donors' samples. The chain's CDR3 is CASSQGQIKTYEQYF. The CDR3 bases are TGTGCCAGCAGCCAAGGACAGATTAAAACCTACGAGCAGTACTTC. The full variable domain, in which reference TRBV14 and TRBJ2-7 provide the parts outside the CDR3, is EAGVTQFPSHSVIEKGQTVTLRCDPISGHDNLYWYRRVMGKEIKFLLHFVKESKQDESGMPNNRFLAERTGGTYSTLKVQPAELEDSGVYFCASSQGQIKTYEQYFGPGTRLTVT.